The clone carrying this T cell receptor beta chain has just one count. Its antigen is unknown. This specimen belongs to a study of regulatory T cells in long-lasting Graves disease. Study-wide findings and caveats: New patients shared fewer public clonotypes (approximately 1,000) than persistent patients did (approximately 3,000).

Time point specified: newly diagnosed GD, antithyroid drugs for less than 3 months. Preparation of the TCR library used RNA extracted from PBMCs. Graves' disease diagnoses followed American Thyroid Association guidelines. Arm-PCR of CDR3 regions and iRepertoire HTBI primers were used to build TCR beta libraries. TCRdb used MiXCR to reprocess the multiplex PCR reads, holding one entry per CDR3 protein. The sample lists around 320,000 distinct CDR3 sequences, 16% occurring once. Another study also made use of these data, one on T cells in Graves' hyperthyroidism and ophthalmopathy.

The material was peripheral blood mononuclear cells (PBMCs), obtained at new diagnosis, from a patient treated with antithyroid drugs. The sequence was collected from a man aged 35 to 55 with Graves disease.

This CDR3 reads CASRDRGTYLGYTF. The DNA for the CDR3 is TGTGCCAGCAGAGACAGGGGAACGTACCTTGGCTACACCTTC. J is TRBJ1-2 and V is TRBV28; TRBD1 agrees at 8 bases. The CDR3 length is 14 residues. Germline-derived CDR1 and CDR2 are MDHEN and SYDVKM. The J segment lost 7 bases and the V segment lost 6 bases, leaving 10 bases of the junction unmatched.